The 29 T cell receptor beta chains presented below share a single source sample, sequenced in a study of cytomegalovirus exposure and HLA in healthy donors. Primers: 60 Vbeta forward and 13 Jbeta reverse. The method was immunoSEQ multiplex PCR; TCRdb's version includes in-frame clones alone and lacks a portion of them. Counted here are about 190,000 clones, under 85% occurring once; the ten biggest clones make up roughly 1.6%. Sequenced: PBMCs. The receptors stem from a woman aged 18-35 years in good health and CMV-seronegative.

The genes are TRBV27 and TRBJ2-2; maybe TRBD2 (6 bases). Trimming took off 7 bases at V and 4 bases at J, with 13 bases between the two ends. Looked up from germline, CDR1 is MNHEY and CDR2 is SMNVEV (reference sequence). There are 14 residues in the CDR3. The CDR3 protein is CASTLSGLTGELFF. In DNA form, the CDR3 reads TGTGCCAGCACCCTTAGCGGTCTCACCGGGGAGCTGTTTTTT.

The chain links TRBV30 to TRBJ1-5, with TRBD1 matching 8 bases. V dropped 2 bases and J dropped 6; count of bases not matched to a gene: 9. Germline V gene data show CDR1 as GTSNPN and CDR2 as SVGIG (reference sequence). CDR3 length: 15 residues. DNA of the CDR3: TGTGCCTGGAGTTATGGACAGGGATCATTTCAGCCCCAGCATTTT. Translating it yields CAWSYGQGSFQPQHF.

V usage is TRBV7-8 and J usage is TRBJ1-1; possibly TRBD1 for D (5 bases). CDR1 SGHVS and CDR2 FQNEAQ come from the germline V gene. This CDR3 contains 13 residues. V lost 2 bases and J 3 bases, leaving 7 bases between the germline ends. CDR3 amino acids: CASSLPRDTEAFF. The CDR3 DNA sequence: TGTGCCAGCAGCTTACCCAGGGACACTGAAGCTTTCTTT.

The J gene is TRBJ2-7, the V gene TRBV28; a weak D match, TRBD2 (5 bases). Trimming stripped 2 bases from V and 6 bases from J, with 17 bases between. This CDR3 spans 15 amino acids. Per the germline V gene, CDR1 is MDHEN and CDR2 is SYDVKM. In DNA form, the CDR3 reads TGTGCCAGCAGTTTAAGGACGGGAAGGCTACTCGAGCAGTACTTC. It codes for CASSLRTGRLLEQYF. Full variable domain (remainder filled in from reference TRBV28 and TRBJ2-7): DVKVTQSSRYLVKRTGEKVFLECVQDMDHENMFWYRQDPGLGLRLIYFSYDVKMKEKGDIPEGYSVSREKKERFSLILESASTNQTSMYLCASSLRTGRLLEQYFGPGTRLTVT.

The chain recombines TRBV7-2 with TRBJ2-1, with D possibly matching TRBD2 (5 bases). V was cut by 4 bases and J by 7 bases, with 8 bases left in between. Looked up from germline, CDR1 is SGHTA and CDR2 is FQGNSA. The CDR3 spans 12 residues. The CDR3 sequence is CASSWTVNEQFF. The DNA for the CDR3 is TGTGCCAGCAGCTGGACTGTGAATGAGCAGTTCTTC.

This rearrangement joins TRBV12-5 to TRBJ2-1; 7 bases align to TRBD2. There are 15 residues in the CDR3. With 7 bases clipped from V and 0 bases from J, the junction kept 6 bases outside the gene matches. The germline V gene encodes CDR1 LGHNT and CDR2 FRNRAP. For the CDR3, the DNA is TGTGCTAGTGTTCCCGGCGGGAGCTCCTACAATGAGCAGTTCTTC. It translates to CASVPGGSSYNEQFF.

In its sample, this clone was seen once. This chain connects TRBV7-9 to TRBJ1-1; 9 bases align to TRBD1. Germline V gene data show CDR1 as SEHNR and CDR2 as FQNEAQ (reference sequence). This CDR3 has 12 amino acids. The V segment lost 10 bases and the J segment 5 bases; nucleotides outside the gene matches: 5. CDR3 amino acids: CATTGTGTEAFF. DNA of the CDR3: TGTGCCACAACCGGGACAGGGACTGAAGCTTTCTTT.

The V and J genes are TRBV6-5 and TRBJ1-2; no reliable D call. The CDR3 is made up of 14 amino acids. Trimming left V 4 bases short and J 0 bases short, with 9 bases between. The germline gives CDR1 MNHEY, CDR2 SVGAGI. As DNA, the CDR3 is TGTGCCAGCAGTTCCCCCCCGGCTAACTATGGCTACACCTTC. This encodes CASSSPPANYGYTF.

The CDR3 protein is CASSSPSSGRSTDTQYF. CDR3 sequence (DNA): TGTGCCAGCAGCTCCCCCAGTAGCGGGAGAAGTACAGATACGCAGTATTTT. V and J are TRBV7-9 and TRBJ2-3; 9 bases are a match to TRBD2. Germline V gene sequence: CDR1 SEHNR, CDR2 FQNEAQ (reference sequence). With 4 bases clipped from V and 3 bases from J, the junction kept 11 bases outside the gene matches. This CDR3 comprises 17 residues. The full variable domain, in which reference TRBV7-9 and TRBJ2-3 provide the parts outside the CDR3, is DTGVSQNPRHKITKRGQNVTFRCDPISEHNRLYWYRQTLGQGPEFLTYFQNEAQLEKSRLLSDRFSAERPKGSFSTLEIQRTEQGDSAMYLCASSSPSSGRSTDTQYFGPGTRLTVL.

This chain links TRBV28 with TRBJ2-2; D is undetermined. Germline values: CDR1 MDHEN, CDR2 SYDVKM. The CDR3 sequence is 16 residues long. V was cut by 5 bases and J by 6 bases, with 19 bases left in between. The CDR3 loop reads CASSPLSTARSGELFF. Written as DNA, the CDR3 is TGTGCCAGCAGTCCCCTATCGACCGCCAGGTCCGGGGAGCTGTTTTTT. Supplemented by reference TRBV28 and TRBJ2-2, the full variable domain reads DVKVTQSSRYLVKRTGEKVFLECVQDMDHENMFWYRQDPGLGLRLIYFSYDVKMKEKGDIPEGYSVSREKKERFSLILESASTNQTSMYLCASSPLSTARSGELFFGEGSRLTVL.

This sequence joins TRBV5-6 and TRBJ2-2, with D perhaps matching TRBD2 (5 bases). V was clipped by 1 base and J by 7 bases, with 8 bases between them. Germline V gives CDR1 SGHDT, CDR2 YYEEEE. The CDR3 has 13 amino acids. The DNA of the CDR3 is TGTGCCAGCAGCTTGTCTAGCAGCGGGGAGCTGTTTTTT. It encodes CASSLSSSGELFF.

Written as DNA, the CDR3 is TGTGCCAGCAGTAGAGGGCTGCTATCTGAGTCACCCCTCCACTTT. It encodes CASSRGLLSESPLHF. The chain has TRBV6-4 and TRBJ1-6; D gene ambiguous. Germline V CDR1 and CDR2: MRHNA, SNTAGT. The CDR3 sequence is 15 residues long. Trimming shortened V by 5 bases and J by 10 bases, and 18 bases separated the two germline ends.

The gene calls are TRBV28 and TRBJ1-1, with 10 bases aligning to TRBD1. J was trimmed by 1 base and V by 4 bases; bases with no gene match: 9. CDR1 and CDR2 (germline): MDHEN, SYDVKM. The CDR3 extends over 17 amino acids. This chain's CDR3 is CASSSATTGGANTEAFF. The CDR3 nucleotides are TGTGCCAGCAGTTCCGCGACGACAGGGGGCGCGAACACTGAAGCTTTCTTT.

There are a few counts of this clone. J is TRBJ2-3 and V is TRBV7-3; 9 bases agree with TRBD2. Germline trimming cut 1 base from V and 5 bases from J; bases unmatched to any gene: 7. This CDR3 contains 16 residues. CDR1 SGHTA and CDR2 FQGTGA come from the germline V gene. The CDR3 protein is CASSLMLAGVGDTQYF. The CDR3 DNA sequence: TGTGCCAGCAGCTTAATGTTAGCGGGAGTGGGAGATACGCAGTATTTT. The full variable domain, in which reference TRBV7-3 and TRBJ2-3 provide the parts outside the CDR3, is GAGVSQTPSNKVTEKGKYVELRCDPISGHTALYWYRQSLGQGPEFLIYFQGTGAADDSGLPNDRFFAVRPEGSVSTLKIQRTERGDSAVYLCASSLMLAGVGDTQYFGPGTRLTVL.

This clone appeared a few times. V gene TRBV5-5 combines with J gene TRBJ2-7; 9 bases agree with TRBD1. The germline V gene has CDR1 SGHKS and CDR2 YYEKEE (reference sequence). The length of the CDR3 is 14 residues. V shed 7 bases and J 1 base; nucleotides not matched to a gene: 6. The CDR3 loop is CASWGQGRSYEQYF. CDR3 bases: TGTGCCAGCTGGGGACAGGGAAGGTCCTACGAGCAGTACTTC.

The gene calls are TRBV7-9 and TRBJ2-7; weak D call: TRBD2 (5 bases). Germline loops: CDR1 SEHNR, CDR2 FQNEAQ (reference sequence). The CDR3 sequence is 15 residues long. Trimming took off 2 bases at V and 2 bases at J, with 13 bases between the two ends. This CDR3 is CASSLMQAGTYEQYF. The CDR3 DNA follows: TGTGCCAGCAGCTTAATGCAGGCGGGCACCTACGAGCAGTACTTC.

The CDR3 nucleotides are TGTGCCACCGGGGAAGGGGGCGTTCAGCCCCAGCATTTT. Translating gives CATGEGGVQPQHF. The rearrangement links TRBV18 to TRBJ1-5; 7 bases are a match to TRBD1. J was trimmed by 6 bases and V by 10 bases; bases with no gene match: 9. The V gene's germline CDR1 is KGHSH and CDR2 LQKENI. This CDR3 is 13 amino acids long.

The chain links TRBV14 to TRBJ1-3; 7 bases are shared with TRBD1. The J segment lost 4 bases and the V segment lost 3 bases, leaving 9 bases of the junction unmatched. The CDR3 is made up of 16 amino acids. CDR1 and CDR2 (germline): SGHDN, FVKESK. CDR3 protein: CASSHLRTGGGNTIYF. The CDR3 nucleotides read TGTGCCAGCAGCCACCTCAGGACAGGTGGAGGAAACACCATATATTTT.

The CDR3 sequence: CASSRKTGTGVNQPQHF. CDR3 DNA sequence: TGTGCCAGCAGCCGAAAAACCGGGACAGGGGTTAATCAGCCCCAGCATTTT. This rearrangement joins TRBV28 to TRBJ1-5; TRBD1 agrees at 10 bases. J was trimmed by 4 bases and V by 6 bases; bases with no gene match: 12. CDR3 length equals 17 residues. CDR1 is MDHEN, CDR2 SYDVKM, per germline.

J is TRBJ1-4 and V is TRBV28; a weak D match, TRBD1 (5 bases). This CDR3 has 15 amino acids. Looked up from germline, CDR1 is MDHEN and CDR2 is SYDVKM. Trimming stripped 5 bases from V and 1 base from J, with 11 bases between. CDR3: CASSRRGGTNEKLFF. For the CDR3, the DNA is TGTGCCAGCAGTCGAAGGGGCGGAACTAATGAAAAACTGTTTTTT.

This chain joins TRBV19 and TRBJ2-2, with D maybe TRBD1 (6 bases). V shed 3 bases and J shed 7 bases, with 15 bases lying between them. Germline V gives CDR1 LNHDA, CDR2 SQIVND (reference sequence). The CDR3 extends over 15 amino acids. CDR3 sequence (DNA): TGTGCCAGTAGTATTTCACAGGGACGTTACGGGGAGCTGTTTTTT. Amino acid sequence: CASSISQGRYGELFF. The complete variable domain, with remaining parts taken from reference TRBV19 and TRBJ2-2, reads DGGITQSPKYLFRKEGQNVTLSCEQNLNHDAMYWYRQDPGQGLRLIYYSQIVNDFQKGDIAEGYSVSREKKESFPLTVTSAQKNPTAFYLCASSISQGRYGELFFGEGSRLTVL.

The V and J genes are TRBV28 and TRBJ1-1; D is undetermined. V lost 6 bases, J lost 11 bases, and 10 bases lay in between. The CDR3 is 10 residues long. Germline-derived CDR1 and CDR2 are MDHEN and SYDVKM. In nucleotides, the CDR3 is TGTGCCAGCAGAAAACAACGCGCTTTCTTT. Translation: CASRKQRAFF.

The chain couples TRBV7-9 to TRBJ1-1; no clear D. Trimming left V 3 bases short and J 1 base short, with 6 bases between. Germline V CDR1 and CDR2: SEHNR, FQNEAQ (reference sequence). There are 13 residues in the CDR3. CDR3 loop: CASSFGRNTEAFF. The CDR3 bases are TGTGCCAGCAGCTTTGGGAGGAACACTGAAGCTTTCTTT.

CDR3 sequence: CASRDGTSGLFPYEQYF. For the CDR3, the DNA is TGTGCCAGCAGGGACGGGACTAGCGGATTATTCCCCTACGAGCAGTACTTC. The chain links TRBV2 to TRBJ2-7; TRBD2 agrees at 11 bases. V lost 6 bases and J lost 2; bases outside the gene matches: 12. Germline V gene lookup returns CDR1 SNHLY and CDR2 FYNNEI. The CDR3 runs 17 residues.

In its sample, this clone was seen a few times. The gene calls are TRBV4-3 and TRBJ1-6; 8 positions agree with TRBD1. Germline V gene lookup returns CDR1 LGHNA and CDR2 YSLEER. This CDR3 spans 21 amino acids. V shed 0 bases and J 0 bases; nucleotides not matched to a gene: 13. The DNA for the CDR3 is TGCGCCAGCAGCCAAGATGATCACAGGGGGGGATCGATCTCCTATAATTCACCCCTCCACTTT. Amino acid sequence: CASSQDDHRGGSISYNSPLHF.

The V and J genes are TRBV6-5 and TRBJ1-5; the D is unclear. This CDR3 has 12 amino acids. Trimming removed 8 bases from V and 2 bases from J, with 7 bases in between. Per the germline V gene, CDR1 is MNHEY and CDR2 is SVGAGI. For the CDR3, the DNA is TGTGCCAGCGGCTCCGGCAATCAGCCCCAGCATTTT. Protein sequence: CASGSGNQPQHF.

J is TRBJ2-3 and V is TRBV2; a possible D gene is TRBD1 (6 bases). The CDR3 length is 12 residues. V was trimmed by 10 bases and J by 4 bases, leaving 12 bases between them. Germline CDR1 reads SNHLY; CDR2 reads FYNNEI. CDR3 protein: CATEGESDTQYF. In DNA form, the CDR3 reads TGTGCCACCGAGGGGGAATCAGATACGCAGTATTTT.

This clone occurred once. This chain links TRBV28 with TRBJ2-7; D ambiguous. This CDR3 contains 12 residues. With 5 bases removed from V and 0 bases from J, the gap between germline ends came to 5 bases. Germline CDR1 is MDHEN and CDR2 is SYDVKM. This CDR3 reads CASSPSSYEQYF. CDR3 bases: TGTGCCAGCAGTCCCAGCTCCTACGAGCAGTACTTC.

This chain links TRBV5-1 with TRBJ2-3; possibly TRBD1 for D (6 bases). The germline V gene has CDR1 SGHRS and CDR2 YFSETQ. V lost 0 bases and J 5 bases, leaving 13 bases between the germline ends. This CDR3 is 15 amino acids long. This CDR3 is CASSLGQGLEDTQYF. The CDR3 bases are TGCGCCAGCAGCTTGGGGCAGGGGTTGGAAGATACGCAGTATTTT.